This T cell receptor beta chain stems from a study of blood T cells in healthy people across ages. As concerns this clonotype: The junction does not match germline at one end; this may be a read error.

At least 6.5 million PBMCs were isolated per sample. Total RNA extracted from each sample amounted to at least 6 micrograms. The CDR3 length is 15 residues. Germline CDR1 SEHNR, CDR2 FQNEAQ (reference sequence). Together with a sample-barcoded 5' primer, a J-beta primer mix was included in a second PCR lasting about 7 to 12 cycles. Each CDR3 protein gets one entry after TCRdb re-called the 5' RACE reads with MiXCR. This repertoire shows 1.4 million to 1.5 million distinct CDR3 sequences, approximately 42% found once; its top ten account for approximately 7.9%. The receptor was isolated from a woman aged 18-29 years in good health. What was sequenced was blood. The rearrangement joins TRBV7-9 to TRBJ2-5; 8 positions match TRBD1. CDR3 amino acids: CAGSPGQEIRETQYF. The CDR3 DNA follows: TGTGCCGGCAGCCCGGGACAGGAGATTCGGGAGACCCAGTACTTC.